The source of this T cell receptor (beta chain) is a study of T cell responses to AZD1222 COVID-19 vaccine. For this clone: The antigen remains undetermined.

Study conclusions and caveats: Samples come after the peak T cell response, not at day 14. Elevations in Spike-specific TCR breadth and depth followed administration of two AZD1222 doses. Donor demographics were predominantly white British with a female majority; clonal diversity may be underestimated.

Clones were sequenced by immunoSEQ multiplex PCR, and TCRdb holds only the in-frame ones, with some missing. In the table there are some 170,000 clones, roughly 92% of which are singletons. The CDR3 sequence is 14 residues long. The germline gives CDR1 MRHNA, CDR2 SNTAGT. V trimming: 5 bases; J trimming: 10 bases; junction bases outside the gene matches: 7. The V call is TRBV6-4, the J call TRBJ2-1; 11 nucleotides agree with TRBD1. This clonotype was sampled from an adult in good health. Here the sequenced sample was peripheral blood, taken on day 0 of AZD1222 vaccination. CDR3 nucleotides: TGTGCCAGCAGTCCGGGACAGGGGGTTTTGGAGCAGTTCTTC. This gives the protein CASSPGQGVLEQFF.